The TCR beta chain under discussion was sequenced for a study of beta chain features in type 1 diabetes. Study-wide results and caveats: People with Type 1 diabetes carried modestly yet significantly shorter TCRB CDR3s in all four CD4+ subsets.

Reverse transcription of all isolated RNA meant that expressed TCRB transcripts were sequenced. TCRdb's copy holds only in-frame clones and misses some; the assay was immunoSEQ multiplex PCR. The data hold approximately 14,000 clones, with 55% to 70% observed a single time. Notes on this clone: The target antigen is unknown.

Sorting that relied on CD45RO/CCR7/CD25/CD127/CD95/CD27 yielded CD4+ naive, central memory, regulatory and stem cell-like memory cells. Germline assignment: CDR1 SNHLY and CDR2 FYNNEI. The CDR3 has 13 amino acids. The sample consisted of stem cell memory CD4+ T cells from blood. The clonotype was recovered from a young woman with type 1 diabetes. This rearrangement joins TRBV2 to TRBJ2-5; TRBD1 is a possible D gene (6 bases). With the DNA end fitting TRBJ2-7 better, the J assignment may be wrong. The CDR3, as DNA: TGTGCCAGCATCGACAGGCCCCCCTACGAGCAGTACTTC. Translated, it gives CASIDRPPYEQYF.